Below, 21 T cell receptor beta chains from the same sample are listed, as sequenced in a study of OX40 agonist ivuxolimab in advanced cancers. Sequenced by immunoSEQ multiplex PCR; TCRdb stores in-frame clones only, minus some. The sample lists some 15,000 clones, about four fifths occurring once. The input for sequencing was CD4+ or CD8+ T cells sorted from blood, taken in a trial of the OX40 agonist ivuxolimab. These receptors originate from an adult with an advanced solid tumor such as melanoma, head and neck, liver or kidney cancer.

The chain uses TRBV7-9 and TRBJ1-2; D not resolved. This CDR3 region has 12 residues. Germline V gives CDR1 SEHNR, CDR2 FQNEAQ (reference sequence). V lost 5 bases and J lost 1, with 5 bases in between. CDR3 bases: TGTGCCAGCAGCCTATATAACTATGGCTACACCTTC. As protein: CASSLYNYGYTF.

The rearrangement uses TRBV7-9 and TRBJ2-3, with D uncertain. Germline V gene lookup returns CDR1 SEHNR and CDR2 FQNEAQ (reference sequence). V was clipped by 2 bases and J by 2 bases, with 11 bases between them. The CDR3 spans 15 residues. CDR3 in DNA: TGTGCCAGCAGCTTATGGTCCCAGGACACAGATACGCAGTATTTT. Protein sequence: CASSLWSQDTDTQYF. Full variable domain (outside the CDR3, taken from reference TRBV7-9 and TRBJ2-3): DTGVSQNPRHKITKRGQNVTFRCDPISEHNRLYWYRQTLGQGPEFLTYFQNEAQLEKSRLLSDRFSAERPKGSFSTLEIQRTEQGDSAMYLCASSLWSQDTDTQYFGPGTRLTVL.

V and J are TRBV6-5 and TRBJ2-7, with a possible D match to TRBD2 (6 bases). The ends were cut back, 1 base at V and 2 bases at J, with 9 bases in the middle. This CDR3 is built from 14 residues. CDR1 is MNHEY, CDR2 SVGAGI, per germline. The CDR3 spells CASSYYGGTYEQYF. In nucleotides, the CDR3 is TGTGCCAGCAGTTACTATGGGGGGACCTACGAGCAGTACTTC.

This clone was observed a handful of times. The V call is TRBV11-2, the J call TRBJ1-2, with D tentatively TRBD1 (6 bases). The CDR3 is made up of 13 amino acids. Per germline, CDR1 SGHAT and CDR2 FQNNGV. The V and J ends lost 11 bases and 3 bases respectively, with 16 bases between them. CDR3 coding DNA: TGTGCCTTAAGGGGGGTAGGGGACTATGGCTACACCTTC. Encoded protein: CALRGVGDYGYTF.

This clone was detected only a few times. This sequence joins TRBV4-1 and TRBJ2-7, with TRBD1 identical over 7 bases. This CDR3 comprises 15 residues. V gave up 3 bases and J gave up 2 bases; unmatched junction bases: 7. Germline assignment: CDR1 MGHRA and CDR2 YSYEKL. CDR3 DNA: TGCGCCAGCAGCCAGATTTCCGGGACAGCCTACGAGCAGTACTTC. The encoded protein is CASSQISGTAYEQYF.

The V and J genes are TRBV7-9 and TRBJ2-1; D may be TRBD2 (5 bases). The germline gives CDR1 SEHNR, CDR2 FQNEAQ (reference sequence). Trimming removed 1 base at V and 10 bases at J, with 11 bases between. The CDR3 loop spans 13 amino acids. The CDR3 DNA reads as TGTGCCAGCAGCTTAGTTAGGGAGAGGGAGCAGTTCTTC. It specifies CASSLVREREQFF.

V is TRBV5-6 and J is TRBJ2-7; possible D gene TRBD2, 6 bases. Between the trimmed V and J ends, which lost 1 base and 5 bases, there was a span of 16 bases. The CDR3 has 15 amino acids. Looked up from germline, CDR1 is SGHDT and CDR2 is YYEEEE. The CDR3 bases are TGTGCCAGCAGCTTGTCCCCGGGAGCAGGAGACGAGCAGTACTTC. The encoded protein is CASSLSPGAGDEQYF. Full variable domain (missing parts from reference TRBV5-6 and TRBJ2-7): DAGVTQSPTHLIKTRGQQVTLRCSPKSGHDTVSWYQQALGQGPQFIFQYYEEEERQRGNFPDRFSGHQFPNYSSELNVNALLLGDSALYLCASSLSPGAGDEQYFGPGTRLTVT.

This sequence joins TRBV11-3 and TRBJ2-4; D may be TRBD1 (6 bases). The CDR3 extends over 15 amino acids. Germline values: CDR1 SGHNT, CDR2 YENEEA. The V and J ends lost 3 bases and 0 bases respectively, with 9 bases between them. The CDR3 nucleotides read TGTGCCAGCAGCTTGGACAGTCTAGCCAAAAACATTCAGTACTTC. It is translated as CASSLDSLAKNIQYF.

The V and J genes are TRBV4-1 and TRBJ1-4, with D possibly TRBD1 on 6 matching bases. This CDR3 region has 18 residues. Germline V gene data show CDR1 as MGHRA and CDR2 as YSYEKL. V was shortened by 6 bases and J by 0 bases, with 20 bases between the two germline ends. Written as DNA, the CDR3 is TGCGCCAGCAGTTACCGGGACACTATGTCCGCAACTAATGAAAAACTGTTTTTT. Translated: CASSYRDTMSATNEKLFF.

The chain combines TRBV5-6 with TRBJ2-2; no firm D call. There are 14 residues in the CDR3. CDR1 SGHDT and CDR2 YYEEEE come from the germline V gene. V was shortened by 2 bases and J by 4 bases, with 9 bases between the two germline ends. In nucleotides, the CDR3 is TGTGCCAGCAGCTTCTGGCCCTCCACCGGGGAGCTGTTTTTT. It is translated as CASSFWPSTGELFF.

This clone is classed as medium-sized. The chain uses TRBV28 and TRBJ2-2; 8 bases line up with TRBD2. Germline V gene data show CDR1 as MDHEN and CDR2 as SYDVKM. Germline trimming cut 4 bases from V and 6 bases from J; bases unmatched to any gene: 10. The CDR3 totals 16 residues. CDR3 sequence (DNA): TGTGCCAGCAGTTCCCTCGGTAGCGGGACCGCCGGGGAGCTGTTTTTT. It is translated as CASSSLGSGTAGELFF.

The chain's CDR3 is CASSTIAGGETQYF. In DNA form, the CDR3 reads TGTGCCAGCAGCACCATAGCGGGAGGGGAGACCCAGTACTTC. The chain combines TRBV7-9 with TRBJ2-5; 11 bases fit TRBD2. In germline, CDR1 is SEHNR, CDR2 FQNEAQ (reference sequence). The CDR3 has 14 residues. V dropped 5 bases and J dropped 5; count of bases not matched to a gene: 4.

V usage is TRBV7-2 and J usage is TRBJ2-7, with 8 bases that match TRBD1. The germline V gene encodes CDR1 SGHTA and CDR2 FQGNSA. The CDR3 is 16 amino acids. V was pared by 5 bases and J by 2 bases, with 11 bases of the junction left unmatched. CDR3 bases: TGTGCCAGCAGCGAGGGACAGGCCTCTCTAACCTACGAGCAGTACTTC. The encoded protein is CASSEGQASLTYEQYF.

The chain combines TRBV13 with TRBJ2-2, with D perhaps TRBD2 (6 bases). Germline loops: CDR1 PRHDT, CDR2 FYEKMQ (reference sequence). Deletions cut 4 bases from V and 3 bases from J, with 15 bases between. The CDR3 extends over 16 amino acids. The CDR3 loop is CASSWGELWDTGELFF. DNA of the CDR3: TGTGCCAGCAGCTGGGGGGAGCTTTGGGACACCGGGGAGCTGTTTTTT.

The gene calls are TRBV5-1 and TRBJ1-5; no clear D. Germline V gives CDR1 SGHRS, CDR2 YFSETQ. V was pared by 0 bases and J by 2 bases, with 6 bases between. The CDR3 totals 14 residues. The CDR3 protein is CASSLAGGNQPQHF. Here the CDR3 DNA reads TGCGCCAGCAGCTTGGCTGGGGGCAATCAGCCCCAGCATTTT.

The chain has TRBV5-1 and TRBJ2-7; the D is unclear. V was trimmed by 4 bases and J by 2 bases, leaving 10 bases between them. Germline CDR1 and CDR2: SGHRS and YFSETQ. CDR3 length equals 13 residues. In DNA form, the CDR3 reads TGCGCCAGCAGCCCTGTCCAGCCCTACGAGCAGTACTTC. Protein sequence: CASSPVQPYEQYF. Variable domain in full (rest from reference TRBV5-1 and TRBJ2-7): KAGVTQTPRYLIKTRGQQVTLSCSPISGHRSVSWYQQTPGQGLQFLFEYFSETQRNKGNFPGRFSGRQFSNSRSEMNVSTLELGDSALYLCASSPVQPYEQYFGPGTRLTVT.

The chain recombines TRBV19 with TRBJ2-7; possible D gene TRBD2, 6 bases. This CDR3 contains 16 residues. Per germline, CDR1 LNHDA and CDR2 SQIVND (reference sequence). V was clipped by 1 base and J by 6 bases, with 19 bases between them. The CDR3 region is CASSIGWRAAGPEQYF. The DNA for the CDR3 is TGTGCCAGTAGTATAGGATGGAGGGCCGCGGGGCCCGAGCAGTACTTC.

This clone was picked up one time. This sequence joins TRBV6-5 and TRBJ1-1; D is unclear. Trimming took 0 bases from V and 3 from J, leaving 8 bases between them. The CDR3 is made up of 14 amino acids. Germline V gene sequence: CDR1 MNHEY, CDR2 SVGAGI. CDR3 nucleotide sequence: TGTGCCAGCAGTTACTCCAGTGAGTACACTGAAGCTTTCTTT. Translated: CASSYSSEYTEAFF.

V and J are TRBV11-3 and TRBJ1-1; D gene uncertain. The length of the CDR3 is 13 residues. Germline V CDR1 and CDR2: SGHNT, YENEEA. The V gene lost 2 bases and the J gene lost 2 bases, with 6 bases spanning the gap. The CDR3 spells CASSLSGNTEAFF. The DNA for the CDR3 is TGTGCCAGCAGCTTATCCGGAAACACTGAAGCTTTCTTT.

This rearrangement joins TRBV9 to TRBJ2-7; D is undetermined. This CDR3 spans 14 amino acids. Germline CDR1 reads SGDLS; CDR2 reads YYNGEE. V was pared by 0 bases and J by 2 bases, with 9 bases between. The CDR3 protein is CASSVDSRTYEQYF. In DNA form, the CDR3 reads TGTGCCAGCAGCGTAGATAGCCGCACCTACGAGCAGTACTTC.

This clone was detected only a few times. This chain uses TRBV6-1 with TRBJ2-3, with D perhaps matching TRBD2 (6 bases). The CDR3 loop spans 16 amino acids. Germline V gene sequence: CDR1 MNHNS, CDR2 SASEGT. The V end lost 1 base, the J end lost 0 bases, and 11 bases lay between the germline ends. The CDR3 sequence is CASSEVGGVSTDTQYF. The DNA of the CDR3 is TGTGCCAGCAGTGAAGTAGGAGGGGTTAGCACAGATACGCAGTATTTT.